What follows are 12 T cell receptor beta chains derived from one specimen sequenced in a study of T cell repertoires in cytomegalovirus infection. TCRdb used MiXCR to reprocess the reads, holding one entry per CDR3 protein. Altogether around 270,000 distinct CDR3 sequences are present, approximately 9.1% being singletons, with the ten largest covering more than 12%. Specimen: PBMCs. These TCRs come from a human donor in good health (CMV status not recorded). Some clones in this sample may be carry-over from other donors' samples.

The V gene is TRBV4-3, the J gene TRBJ2-1; tentatively, D is TRBD2 (5 bases). Trimming stripped 3 bases from V and 6 bases from J, with 18 bases between. This CDR3 has 16 amino acids. Germline V gene sequence: CDR1 LGHNA, CDR2 YSLEER. The DNA of the CDR3 is TGCGCCAGCAGCCACCGCCCCCTACTAGACTCCAATGAGCAGTTCTTC. As protein: CASSHRPLLDSNEQFF.

A word on this clonotype: Sequence at one end of the junction differs from germline and may be a read error. The chain couples TRBV14 to TRBJ2-2; D assignment may be TRBD1 or TRBD2 (5 bases each). The CDR3 runs to 15 residues. CDR1 is SGHDN, CDR2 FVKESK, per germline. The CDR3 DNA reads as TGTGCCAGCAGCTTACCCGGGCCAAGGACCGGGGACCTGTTTTTT. Protein sequence: CASSLPGPRTGDLFF.

The sample holds many counts of this clonotype. This rearrangement joins TRBV19 to TRBJ2-1, with D uncertain. V was shortened by 4 bases and J by 6 bases, with 19 bases between the two germline ends. The length of the CDR3 is 16 residues. Germline CDR1 LNHDA, CDR2 SQIVND (reference sequence). The CDR3: CASSRVRERQANEQFF. CDR3 sequence (DNA): TGTGCCAGTAGTAGGGTTAGGGAACGGCAAGCCAATGAGCAGTTCTTC.

This clonotype was counted at least ten times. Written as DNA, the CDR3 is TGTGCCAGCAGCTTAGCGGCAAGCAATCAGCCCCAGCATTTT. Its protein is CASSLAASNQPQHF. The chain combines TRBV7-8 with TRBJ1-5; D not resolved. Germline V gene sequence: CDR1 SGHVS, CDR2 FQNEAQ. The CDR3 runs 14 residues. V was clipped by 0 bases and J by 1 base, with 4 bases between them.

This clonotype has more than one count but fewer than ten. This clone may be a read error of a much larger clone one base away. The V call is TRBV7-2, the J call TRBJ1-3; D call uncertain. CDR1 SGHTA and CDR2 FQGNSA come from the germline V gene. The CDR3 is 14 amino acids. This chain's CDR3 is CANSLTGAGNTIYF. The CDR3 DNA reads TGTGCCAACAGCTTAACCGGGGCTGGAAACACCATATATTTT.

This clonotype appeared a few times. This chain links TRBV7-2 with TRBJ2-1; the match to TRBD2 covers 10 bases. J lost 8 bases, V lost 5 bases, and 9 bases had no gene match. CDR1 is SGHTA, CDR2 FQGNSA, per germline. The CDR3 consists of 15 residues. The CDR3 here is CASSPKALAGDEQFF. The DNA of the CDR3 is TGTGCCAGCAGCCCCAAGGCGCTAGCGGGAGATGAGCAGTTCTTC.

This clonotype was picked up many times. The J gene is TRBJ1-1, the V gene TRBV7-9, with D possibly matching TRBD1 (5 bases). V lost 6 bases and J 0 bases, leaving 17 bases between the germline ends. This CDR3 is 16 amino acids long. The germline V gene encodes CDR1 SEHNR and CDR2 FQNEAQ (reference sequence). The CDR3 DNA sequence: TGTGCCAGCAGTTTGCCAGGGTTTTGGATGAACACTGAAGCTTTCTTT. It is translated as CASSLPGFWMNTEAFF.

This clonotype came up many times. Relative to the germline gene, one junction end is altered; a read error may explain this. This chain joins TRBV2 and TRBJ1-1, with TRBD1 as a possible D gene (5 bases). Germline CDR1 reads SNHLY; CDR2 reads FYNNEI. The CDR3 contains 12 residues. This CDR3 is CASSEIPLGGSF. Here the CDR3 DNA reads TGTGCCAGCAGTGAAATCCCCCTGGGGGGTTCTTTT.

Points on this clonotype: Being one base from a much bigger clone, this may be a read error. The chain carries TRBV19 and TRBJ1-5; 7 nucleotides match TRBD1. CDR1 is LNHDA, CDR2 SQIVND, per germline (reference sequence). The CDR3 totals 15 residues. CDR3 region: CASSDRTGPNQSQHF. The DNA for the CDR3 is TGTGCCAGTAGCGACCGGACAGGACCCAATCAGTCCCAGCATTTT. Filled out from reference TRBV19 and TRBJ1-5, the complete variable domain reads DGGITQSPKYLFRKEGQNVTLSCEQNLNHDAMYWYRQDPGQGLRLIYYSQIVNDFQKGDIAEGYSVSREKKESFPLTVTSAQKNPTAFYLCASSDRTGPNQSQHFGDGTRLSIL.

This chain links TRBV6-1 with TRBJ2-7; 12 positions agree with TRBD2. The V gene's germline CDR1 is MNHNS and CDR2 SASEGT. This CDR3 contains 14 residues. V was pared by 6 bases and J by 3 bases, with 3 bases of the junction left unmatched. CDR3: CASRLLAGGYEQYF. CDR3 nucleotide sequence: TGTGCCAGCAGATTACTAGCGGGAGGCTACGAGCAGTACTTC.

This clonotype was observed a handful of times. The gene calls are TRBV12-3 or TRBV12-4 and TRBJ2-5, with TRBD1 as a possible D gene (5 bases). The V end was cut by 4 bases, the J end by 4 bases, with 16 bases between. The CDR3 is 15 residues long. The CDR3 reads CASSSKLRGPETQYF. CDR3 nucleotide sequence: TGTGCCAGCAGTTCCAAACTAAGGGGCCCAGAGACCCAGTACTTC.

This clonotype was counted at least ten times. The chain has TRBV12-3 or TRBV12-4 and TRBJ1-1; no firm D call. The length of the CDR3 is 16 residues. V lost 5 bases and J 0 bases, leaving 16 bases between the germline ends. The CDR3 DNA is TGTGCCAGCAGTAAACCATCCGGGGTAATGAACACTGAAGCTTTCTTT. Residues: CASSKPSGVMNTEAFF.